Listed below are T cell receptor beta chains from one sample, sequenced in a study of vaccination and CD4 T cells after COVID-19. What these receptors recognize is not known. In TCRdb, the PCR reads were re-called with MiXCR into one record per CDR3 protein. Among 14,000 or so distinct CDR3 sequences, less than 25% were seen once, and the ten largest hold roughly a sixth. Here the sequenced sample was CD4+ T cells from blood, cultured in vitro, taken after SARS-CoV-2 vaccination. All receptors come from a human donor who had recovered from COVID-19. Both conserved end residues are part of each CDR3. A D gene is named only where the DNA matches it firmly. Size tells how often a clone was seen (once, few, many) or the class of an expanded clone, and some rows leave it out.

clone size,V gene,D gene,J gene,CDR3 protein
NA,TRBV4-1,TRBD1,TRBJ2-1,CASSQGTGDGIYNEQFF
few,TRBV12-2,NA,TRBJ1-1,CASRDSSEAFF
few,TRBV20-1,TRBD1,TRBJ1-1,CSARDEAQGRKAFF
NA,TRBV4-3,NA,TRBJ2-1,CASSQGGTGPFNNEQFF
NA,TRBV7-8,TRBD2,TRBJ2-1,CASSLVGGGNEQFF
few,TRBV20-1,NA,TRBJ2-2,CSAPKGDTGELFF
few,TRBV6-2/TRBV6-3,NA,TRBJ2-5,CASLPRARVVETQYF
NA,TRBV21-1,NA,TRBJ1-6,CARPNVSSYNSPLHF
once,TRBV2,NA,TRBJ2-3,CASSNTYPLTDTQYF
few,TRBV7-2,NA,TRBJ2-2,CASSLVRPARTGELFF
NA,TRBV6-5,NA,TRBJ1-1,CASSYLGGGTEAFF